This T cell receptor beta chain originates from a study of T cells in Graves' hyperthyroidism and ophthalmopathy. This clonotype was detected many times. Its cognate antigen is unknown. TCR beta CDR3 regions were amplified from RNA transcripts. The HTBI primer set was used in a first-round RT-PCR of the TCR CDR3. One entry per CDR3 protein, called by TCRdb with MiXCR from the multiplex PCR reads. The sample records more than 350,000 distinct CDR3 sequences, about 15% being singletons. The study, taken as a whole, reports: Blood shared most expanded thyroid clonotypes above 0.001.

Hyperthyroidism in the patients, aged 18 to 65, was newly diagnosed and under 2 months in duration. Those patients with uncontrolled infection, other autoimmune disease, pregnancy or lactation were excluded. Isolation of PBMCs was performed on 8 to 10 ml fresh peripheral blood. This sequence was found in a woman in her 30s with Graves' hyperthyroidism. Sequenced material: blood.

The CDR3 region is CASSLAGRGPTDTQYF. CDR3 in DNA: TGTGCCAGCAGTTTGGCGGGGAGGGGACCCACAGATACGCAGTATTTT. This chain links TRBV27 with TRBJ2-3; 7 positions match TRBD2. Germline values: CDR1 MNHEY, CDR2 SMNVEV (reference sequence). This CDR3 spans 16 amino acids. V shed 3 bases and J 2 bases; nucleotides not matched to a gene: 8.